This TCR beta chain appears in the sequencing data of a study of cytomegalovirus exposure and HLA in healthy donors (dated by TCRdb to the late 2010s). Background on the whole study: According to an earlier analysis of several hundred of the donors, about 179 million T cells yielded 117 million unique TCR beta sequences and about 300 Gb of sequence data. Class I and class II HLA loci were covered by the typing at four-digit resolution. All discovery cohort repertoires had been generated on a single sequencing platform. To study patterns of TCR occurrence, a later analysis re-analyzed previously published TCR beta repertoires from 650 to 750 donors and added high-resolution HLA genotyping. Among the roughly 390 genotyped donors, around 81% belonged to the genetic ancestry cluster associated with self-reported Caucasian donors. An earlier analysis of about 600 of the donors used high-throughput TCR beta sequencing to judge whether each TCR beta V gene segment behaved as functional or pseudogenic. An early release covering roughly 580 HLA-typed donors comprised about 310 gigabases of sequencing data and around 85 million unique TCR sequences. A separate validation cohort of more than 100 different subjects was used in addition to the roughly 670-subject first cohort. Donor age, sex, ethnicity and CMV serostatus were compiled together with the repertoire data. Among about 400 genotyped donors of the cohort, an average of about 240,000 unique TCR beta nucleotide sequences was sequenced per donor, of which approximately 18% were non-productive. Typing coverage varied by locus: about 629-640 donors for A, B, C, DRB1 and DQB1; under 550 for DQA1; 606 for DPA1; under 490 for DPB1. The study aimed to test whether cataloging public T cell receptors could reveal signatures of past pathogen exposure. The T cell repertoires of under 700 subjects were profiled by immunosequencing and related to cytomegalovirus serostatus. Rather than using new phenotypic data, the later analysis identified candidate immune exposures from TCR beta sequences and from how often those sequences occurred across donors. Roughly 5 DR-DQ haplotypes were treated as single units for association and clustering because of strong linkage in the cohort. To predict cytomegalovirus infection status, the study combined high-throughput TCR immunosequencing, statistical association of individual TCRs with disease status, and machine learning. Genome-wide SNP genotypes for about 60% of the roughly 700 donors were used in a later genetic analysis, which treated that subset as a discovery cohort. Overall results and qualifications from the work: According to a later analysis, most CMV-associated TCR beta chains appeared to be HLA-restricted, and the HLA associations seemed to be driven largely by CMV exposure. HLA typing was unavailable for some donors at each locus, so association tests used only the typed subset. Only TCR beta chains were sequenced in this cohort, and the absence of alpha or paired-chain data limited detectable features. When HLA alleles, especially DR and DQ, strongly co-occurred, TCR associations were difficult to assign to individual alleles. According to the authors, the approach could potentially be generalized to other disease states and immunological phenotypes. In an earlier analysis of about 540 of the donors, most TCR beta V segments were observed in productive rearrangements about 87% or about 30% of the time, broadly matching IMGT annotations. According to a later analysis, TCR association rates differed among HLA loci, with DRB1 alleles showing the most associated TCRs and HLA-C alleles showing the fewest. Compared with equally common non-associated chains, HLA-associated TCR beta chains in a later analysis were more clonally expanded and had lower generation probabilities. A later analysis associated 16,951 TCR beta sequences with specific HLA alleles at a false discovery rate of 0.05. In vitro tests confirmed that three of the cytomegalovirus-associated TCR beta chains recognize cytomegalovirus antigens. Across donors, most TCR sequences were observed very rarely, whereas some public TCRs were present in many individuals. Immune exposure information for the cohort was limited to CMV serostatus. V-gene and J-gene trimming of TCR beta chains was associated with a missense DCLRE1C variant in a later genetic analysis, and the association was replicated in an independent cohort. Because counts were too low, 15 to 20 rarely observed V segments, including chromosome 9 orphons, were excluded from the earlier analysis of 587 of the donors. A group of highly shared sequence variants was considered likely to be a technical artifact of the sequencing pipeline. A later analysis reported that several top co-occurrence clusters appeared linked to parvovirus B19, influenza, CMV and Epstein-Barr virus. The study listed approximately 160 TCR beta chains as associated with cytomegalovirus. A further reported finding was that TCR beta sequences accurately predicted the HLA-A and HLA-B alleles for most subjects in the first cohort. Linkage disequilibrium might explain the correlated functional status among segregating V segments, but an unknown experimental factor could not be excluded. Some IMGT-functional V segments, including TRBV6-2 and TRBV6-3, could not be distinguished by the 87-base-pair reads and were therefore excluded. A later genetic analysis reported fewer N-insertions in productive TCRs among donors in an Asian-associated ancestry cluster than the roughly 620-donor mean. Presence/absence analyses assumed roughly uniform sequencing depth across donors, an assumption that may not hold. The classifier was reported to diagnose cytomegalovirus status with high specificity and sensitivity in both the original cohort and the validation cohort.

Including cysteine and phenylalanine, the CDR3 has 14 amino acids. The read is trimmed to its CDR3 DNA, 42 bases read in frame from base 1. V is pruned by 10 bases and J by 6 bases, leaving 7 bases of the junction without a gene match. Taken from the germline V gene, the CDR1 and CDR2 loops are SNHLY and FYNNEI. The library was generated by the immunoSEQ multiplex PCR assay. For the multiplex PCR, a mixture combining 60 forward primers for TCR Vbeta segments and 13 reverse primers for TCR Jbeta segments was used. A multiplex PCR assay on genomic DNA amplified the CDR3 region of rearranged TCR beta genes. On the Illumina HiSeq System, the amplified TCR beta libraries were sequenced as 87-base-pair reads. Per the source publication's procedure: In a later analysis, 77 million or so unique TCR beta chains were counted across the approximately 670 repertoires, and roughly 10 million of these chains were shared by at least two donors. Raw reads were error-corrected and collapsed into unique sequences by a nearest-neighbor algorithm in which closely related sequences were merged to remove PCR and sequencing errors. Alignment of CDR3 sequences to IMGT reference sequences was used to assign V, D and J gene segments. For a sequence to be retained, at least a six-nucleotide match to both a V gene segment and a J gene segment was required. A rearrangement was called productive if the CDR3 had no stop codons and remained in frame with V and J, and every other rearrangement was called non-productive. Following IMGT convention, CDR3 was defined as the stretch from the second conserved V-encoded cysteine up to the conserved J-encoded phenylalanine. Sequences without an unambiguous match to a single V gene segment were excluded from the earlier analysis of approximately 600 of the donors. An earlier analysis of 587 of the donors called V segments functional above 56.7% productive rearrangements and segregating when the between-donor standard deviation exceeded 5%. A statistical classification framework was built for diagnosing cytomegalovirus status from the catalog of TCR beta chain sequences. V and J gene assignment, in a later analysis, came from comparing TCR nucleotide sequences with IMGT/GENE-DB human TR gene sequences. In a later analysis, CDR3 sequences and most-parsimonious VDJ recombination scenarios were assigned using the TCRdist pipeline. In a later analysis, every TCR beta chain was defined by the combination of its CDR3 amino acid sequence and its V-gene family, and reads without a unique V-gene family were dropped. A later analysis removed nearly 600 highly shared, low-generation-probability nucleotide sequences to deal with suspected cross-contamination and a sequencing artifact. In a later analysis, a clonal expansion index was calculated for each public chain from normalized within-repertoire ranks of inferred template counts. In a later analysis, generation probabilities were computed with a VDJ recombination model fitted to out-of-frame rearrangements, and the resulting probabilities were checked against IGoR. In a later analysis, TCR-TCR, TCR-HLA and TCR-CMV co-occurrence was scored with hypergeometric tests, and a repertoire-size bias correction was applied to TCR pairs. A later analysis estimated false discovery rates by permuting HLA or CMV assignments 20 times. A later analysis grouped co-occurring TCRs with DBSCAN, adding TCRdist sequence similarity when clustering within HLA-allele-positive subsets. Co-occurrence clustering excluded repertoires with fewer than 30,000 or more than 120,000 public chains, plus five with anomalous nucleotide sharing. In its TCRdb copy, this immuneACCESS table keeps in-frame sequences only and misses some clones. Where compared with another copy, unresolved V genes explain less than half of these, and the others have no known cause. V, J and clone size derive from that table, while D and trimming were established from the DNA sequence. This sample comprises about 180,000 clones, roughly four fifths of them detected only once. Around 4.7% of the sample is held by the ten biggest clonotypes.

The cohort was made up of 666 healthy bone marrow donors. Cohort members were all nominally healthy when sampled, although unrecorded immune exposures were likely present. The donor was CMV seropositive and belonged to the group of 270 or so seropositive cohort members. Each donor provided a peripheral blood sample, and peripheral blood mononuclear cells were used for TCR beta sequencing. The Qiagen DNeasy Blood Extraction Kit was used to extract genomic DNA from the blood cell samples. Note on this clone: Its antigen has not been determined. It has no much larger one-base neighbor in the sample; base qualities were not kept.

The sample was PBMCs. The clonotype was recovered from a woman aged 18-29 years in good health and CMV-seropositive. Recombination joined TRBV2 with TRBJ2-2, with 11 bases matching TRBD1. The DNA reads as follows: TGTGCCATCCCGGGGGGACAGGGGGCCGGGGAGCTGTTTTTT. It translates as CAIPGGQGAGELFF.